The 32 T cell receptor beta chains below come from one sample, sequenced in a study of blood T cell repertoires in COVID-19. Sequenced by immunoSEQ multiplex PCR; TCRdb stores in-frame clones only, minus some. The data show about 200,000 clones, with roughly 76% seen just once and around 5.1% held by the top ten. Material for sequencing was peripheral blood. The receptor source for this set is a human donor in a cohort sampled during active COVID-19.

The V call is TRBV6-1, the J call TRBJ1-1, with D possibly TRBD1 on 5 matching bases. Germline V lookup: CDR1 MNHNS, CDR2 SASEGT. Trimming stripped 2 bases from V and 5 bases from J, with 18 bases between. The CDR3 consists of 16 residues. Written as DNA, the CDR3 is TGTGCCAGCAGTGAAAGGAGGAGGGGCGGGGTGACTGAAGCTTTCTTT. Amino acid sequence: CASSERRRGGVTEAFF.

This clone was recorded only once. CDR3 DNA sequence: TGTGCCAGCTCACCACTGAACAGGGAGAGCCACGAGCAGTACTTC. Translated, it gives CASSPLNRESHEQYF. The rearrangement uses TRBV18 and TRBJ2-7; D might be TRBD1 (6 bases). The CDR3 runs to 15 residues. In germline, CDR1 is KGHSH, CDR2 LQKENI. The V gene lost 1 base and the J gene lost 5 bases, with 15 bases spanning the gap.

CDR3 loop: CASSSLVQETQYF. The CDR3 coding sequence is TGCGCCAGCAGCTCCTTAGTCCAAGAGACCCAGTACTTC. J is TRBJ2-5 and V is TRBV5-1; D uncertain. Germline V gene lookup returns CDR1 SGHRS and CDR2 YFSETQ. This CDR3 spans 13 amino acids. The V end was cut by 3 bases, the J end by 1 base, with 7 bases between.

This chain joins TRBV5-8 and TRBJ1-5, with 9 bases lining up with TRBD1. The CDR3 loop spans 14 amino acids. Per germline, CDR1 SGHTS and CDR2 YDEGEE. After removal of 5 bases from V and 5 bases from J, the junction contained 5 bases not matched to a gene. CDR3 coding DNA: TGTGCCAGCAGACGGGGACAGGGCCATCAGCCCCAGCATTTT. Translating gives CASRRGQGHQPQHF.

The J gene is TRBJ1-6, the V gene TRBV2, with 10 bases lining up with TRBD1. CDR1 and CDR2 (germline): SNHLY, FYNNEI. V was pared by 5 bases and J by 6 bases, with 4 bases of the junction left unmatched. CDR3 length: 15 amino acids. The chain's CDR3 is CASSQGQGINSPLHF. In nucleotides, the CDR3 is TGTGCCAGCAGTCAGGGACAGGGGATTAATTCACCCCTCCACTTT.

The V call is TRBV6-2 or TRBV6-3, the J call TRBJ2-7; D may be TRBD2 (5 bases). This CDR3 has 17 amino acids. Germline CDR1 and CDR2: MNHEY and SVGEGT. The V gene lost 0 bases and the J gene lost 2 bases, with 17 bases spanning the gap. The CDR3 loop is CASSYSIVGQEAYEQYF. The CDR3 bases are TGTGCCAGCAGTTACTCGATCGTTGGTCAGGAGGCCTACGAGCAGTACTTC.

The genes are TRBV18 and TRBJ2-1, with 11 nucleotides matching TRBD2. Germline CDR1 and CDR2: KGHSH and LQKENI. The junction had 7 bases not matched to a gene; V was cut back by 2 bases and J by 7 bases. The CDR3 has 16 residues. The CDR3 bases are TGTGCCAGCTCACCATTGCCTAGCGGGAGGAGGAATGAGCAGTTCTTC. Amino acid sequence: CASSPLPSGRRNEQFF.

The V gene is TRBV19, the J gene TRBJ2-1; 8 nucleotides align to TRBD2. V lost 5 bases to trimming and J lost 0 bases; unmatched junction nucleotides: 15. Germline loops: CDR1 LNHDA, CDR2 SQIVND (reference sequence). The length of the CDR3 is 19 residues. The CDR3 spells CASSPRGSGAISSYNEQFF. As DNA, the CDR3 is TGTGCCAGTAGTCCCCGAGGTAGCGGGGCTATTAGCTCCTACAATGAGCAGTTCTTC.

The chain links TRBV7-3 to TRBJ2-1; 12 positions agree with TRBD2. CDR1 and CDR2 from the germline V gene are SGHTA and FQGTGA. V gave up 4 bases and J gave up 8 bases; unmatched junction bases: 6. The CDR3 has 15 residues. This CDR3 reads CASSSRLAGVDEQFF. In nucleotides, the CDR3 is TGTGCCAGCAGCTCAAGACTAGCGGGAGTGGATGAGCAGTTCTTC.

This chain links TRBV7-2 with TRBJ2-6; weak D call: TRBD1 (5 bases). The length of the CDR3 is 14 residues. V was pared by 6 bases and J by 0 bases, with 6 bases between. In germline, CDR1 is SGHTA, CDR2 FQGNSA. CDR3 sequence reads: CASSTGSGANVLTF. DNA of the CDR3: TGTGCCAGCAGTACAGGCTCTGGGGCCAACGTCCTGACTTTC.

V is TRBV27 and J is TRBJ1-5; D might be TRBD1 (5 bases). Trimming cost V 2 bases and J 5 bases, with 13 bases left between them. The germline CDR1 and CDR2 sequences are MNHEY and SMNVEV (reference sequence). CDR3 size: 15 residues. The CDR3 DNA is TGTGCCAGCAGTTTAAGGGGTCAAAGGGATCAGCCCCAGCATTTT. Its protein product is CASSLRGQRDQPQHF.

This clone has a handful of counts. The chain recombines TRBV9 with TRBJ1-4; no reliable D call. This CDR3 has 14 amino acids. V was cut by 0 bases and J by 0 bases, with 3 bases left in between. From germline, CDR1 is SGDLS and CDR2 YYNGEE. The CDR3 is CASSVAATNEKLFF. The DNA for the CDR3 is TGTGCCAGCAGCGTAGCAGCAACTAATGAAAAACTGTTTTTT.

This rearrangement joins TRBV9 to TRBJ2-7; D perhaps matches TRBD2 (5 bases). Germline V gene sequence: CDR1 SGDLS, CDR2 YYNGEE. The ends were cut back, 4 bases at V and 2 bases at J, with 19 bases in the middle. This CDR3 comprises 16 residues. The DNA for the CDR3 is TGTGCCAGCAGCCCCCACAGTAGCGTGGACGCCTACGAGCAGTACTTC. Its protein is CASSPHSSVDAYEQYF.

The chain links TRBV28 to TRBJ2-7, with D maybe TRBD1 (6 bases). The CDR3 has 13 residues. V dropped 6 bases and J dropped 4 bases, with 13 bases sitting between them. Germline V gene data show CDR1 as MDHEN and CDR2 as SYDVKM. The CDR3 region is CASSSPGTYEQYF. CDR3 bases: TGTGCCAGCAGCTCGCCCGGGACATACGAGCAGTACTTC. The whole variable domain, filled in from reference TRBV28 and TRBJ2-7, reads DVKVTQSSRYLVKRTGEKVFLECVQDMDHENMFWYRQDPGLGLRLIYFSYDVKMKEKGDIPEGYSVSREKKERFSLILESASTNQTSMYLCASSSPGTYEQYFGPGTRLTVT.

The chain joins TRBV28 to TRBJ2-7; 8 nucleotides align to TRBD1. The junction had 6 bases not matched to a gene; V was cut back by 5 bases and J by 3 bases. CDR1 and CDR2 (germline): MDHEN, SYDVKM. The CDR3 spans 14 residues. The CDR3 DNA sequence: TGTGCCAGCAGTCTGACAGGGGCGGGCTACGAGCAGTACTTC. Translating it yields CASSLTGAGYEQYF.

The V call is TRBV4-1, the J call TRBJ2-1; TRBD2 might be the D (5 bases). V shed 3 bases and J shed 10 bases, with 10 bases lying between them. The CDR3 runs 12 residues. Per the germline V gene, CDR1 is MGHRA and CDR2 is YSYEKL. The CDR3 nucleotides are TGCGCCAGCAGCCACTCGGGGAAAGAGCAGTTCTTC. Translated: CASSHSGKEQFF.

For the CDR3, the DNA is TGTGCCAGCAGTTCTGGGACAGGGAAATCCTACGAGCAGTACTTC. It is translated as CASSSGTGKSYEQYF. The V gene is TRBV28, the J gene TRBJ2-7; 9 positions match TRBD1. J gave up 1 base and V 4 bases, and 5 bases lay outside the gene matches. Germline lookup yields CDR1 MDHEN and CDR2 SYDVKM. The CDR3 runs 15 residues.

V gene TRBV5-4 combines with J gene TRBJ2-7, with D possibly matching TRBD2 (6 bases). The CDR3 totals 15 residues. CDR1 is SGHNT, CDR2 YYREEE, per germline (reference sequence). V lost 0 bases and J 1 base, leaving 11 bases between the germline ends. This CDR3 is CASSLGVAASYEQYF. DNA for the CDR3: TGTGCCAGCAGCTTGGGAGTAGCGGCGTCCTACGAGCAGTACTTC. The whole variable domain, filled in from reference TRBV5-4 and TRBJ2-7, reads ETGVTQSPTHLIKTRGQQVTLRCSSQSGHNTVSWYQQALGQGPQFIFQYYREEENGRGNFPPRFSGLQFPNYSSELNVNALELDDSALYLCASSLGVAASYEQYFGPGTRLTVT.

This rearrangement joins TRBV28 to TRBJ2-7; the match to TRBD1 covers 7 bases. CDR1 and CDR2 (germline): MDHEN, SYDVKM. The CDR3 runs 14 residues. Trimming took 6 bases from V and 2 from J; bases not matched to a gene: 7. The CDR3 here is CASREQGPTYEQYF. The CDR3 bases are TGTGCCAGCAGGGAACAGGGGCCCACCTACGAGCAGTACTTC.

The genes are TRBV28 and TRBJ2-7; D not resolved. The CDR3 has 11 residues. V lost 3 bases, J lost 5 bases, and 5 bases lay in between. Germline V gene sequence: CDR1 MDHEN, CDR2 SYDVKM. CDR3 residues: CASSFRDEQYF. In DNA, the CDR3 is TGTGCCAGCAGTTTCCGGGACGAGCAGTACTTC.

This chain links TRBV10-3 with TRBJ2-3; D might be TRBD1 (6 bases). The ends were cut back, 3 bases at V and 7 bases at J, with 17 bases in the middle. The CDR3 spans 15 residues. Germline V lookup: CDR1 ENHRY, CDR2 SYGVKD. The CDR3 region is CAISDAGTRTNTQYF. For the CDR3, the DNA is TGTGCCATCAGTGACGCCGGGACACGCACGAATACGCAGTATTTT.

This chain links TRBV19 with TRBJ1-1; tentatively, D is TRBD1 (5 bases). Trimming took 3 bases from V and 3 from J, leaving 17 bases between them. Germline V gene sequence: CDR1 LNHDA, CDR2 SQIVND (reference sequence). This CDR3 comprises 16 residues. CDR3 protein: CASSMLRGQGDTEAFF. In DNA, the CDR3 is TGTGCCAGTAGTATGCTAAGGGGCCAAGGGGACACTGAAGCTTTCTTT.

The chain joins TRBV13 to TRBJ2-7; D gene unclear. V lost 3 bases and J 1 base, leaving 7 bases between the germline ends. CDR3 length: 13 amino acids. The V gene's germline CDR1 is PRHDT and CDR2 FYEKMQ (reference sequence). The DNA for the CDR3 is TGTGCCAGCAGCTTGGTCGGTTCCTACGAGCAGTACTTC. As protein: CASSLVGSYEQYF.

The V and J genes are TRBV7-2 and TRBJ2-1; D gene ambiguous. There are 12 residues in the CDR3. V gave up 8 bases and J gave up 9 bases, with 14 bases separating them. The germline gives CDR1 SGHTA, CDR2 FQGNSA. The CDR3 sequence: CASGQLKSEQFF. DNA for the CDR3: TGTGCCAGCGGCCAATTGAAAAGTGAGCAGTTCTTC.

The J gene is TRBJ1-2, the V gene TRBV9, with TRBD1 matching 8 bases. The CDR3 sequence is 14 residues long. The junction had 5 bases not matched to a gene; V was cut back by 3 bases and J by 4 bases. CDR1 is SGDLS, CDR2 YYNGEE, per germline. The CDR3 region is CASSAQGVGYGYTF. CDR3 in DNA: TGTGCCAGCAGCGCACAGGGGGTTGGCTATGGCTACACCTTC.

The V call is TRBV6-2 or TRBV6-3, the J call TRBJ2-3; possibly TRBD2 for D (6 bases). The germline V gene has CDR1 MNHEY and CDR2 SVGEGT. The CDR3 totals 16 residues. V lost 2 bases and J lost 3, with 15 bases in between. The DNA of the CDR3 is TGTGCCAGCAGTTACGGTGGTGGGGCGGGGACAGATACGCAGTATTTT. It translates to CASSYGGGAGTDTQYF.

The chain uses TRBV6-2 or TRBV6-3 and TRBJ1-1; a weak D match, TRBD1 (5 bases). Germline V CDR1 and CDR2: MNHEY, SVGEGT. CDR3 length: 14 amino acids. Trimming stripped 5 bases from V and 1 base from J, with 11 bases between. The CDR3 loop reads CASSAYDRNTEAFF. In DNA form, the CDR3 reads TGTGCCAGCAGTGCATATGACAGGAACACTGAAGCTTTCTTT.

J is TRBJ2-1 and V is TRBV5-1; TRBD1 matches at 8 bases. This CDR3 comprises 15 residues. V gave up 0 bases and J gave up 4 bases; unmatched junction bases: 3. Per the germline V gene, CDR1 is SGHRS and CDR2 is YFSETQ. The CDR3 coding sequence is TGCGCCAGCAGCTTGGGCCAGGGGGCTTACAATGAGCAGTTCTTC. Its translation: CASSLGQGAYNEQFF.

The V and J genes are TRBV5-1 and TRBJ1-5, with D possibly being TRBD1 (5 bases). Germline V lookup: CDR1 SGHRS, CDR2 YFSETQ. Trimming stripped 0 bases from V and 6 bases from J, with 10 bases between. CDR3 size: 14 residues. In DNA, the CDR3 is TGCGCCAGCAGCTTGGGGAGGGGAAGTCAGCCCCAGCATTTT. It is translated as CASSLGRGSQPQHF.

The V gene is TRBV12-3 or TRBV12-4, the J gene TRBJ2-3; D is uncertain. This CDR3 contains 12 residues. V dropped 3 bases and J dropped 2 bases, with 3 bases sitting between them. CDR3 bases: TGTGCCAGCAGTTTTAACACAGATACGCAGTATTTT. Amino acids: CASSFNTDTQYF.

J is TRBJ2-7 and V is TRBV29-1, with 8 bases that match TRBD1. J gave up 3 bases and V 7 bases, and 5 bases lay outside the gene matches. Looked up from germline, CDR1 is SQVTM and CDR2 is ANQGSEA. This CDR3 has 12 residues. The CDR3 DNA is TGCAGCGCTTACGGACAGGGCTACGAGCAGTACTTC. It translates to CSAYGQGYEQYF.

The CDR3 here is CASSSRGGYGYTF. In nucleotides, the CDR3 is TGCGCCAGCAGCTCCAGGGGTGGCTATGGCTACACCTTC. The J gene is TRBJ1-2, the V gene TRBV5-1, with D maybe TRBD1 (6 bases). In germline, CDR1 is SGHRS, CDR2 YFSETQ. V was pared by 3 bases and J by 4 bases, with 10 bases between. The CDR3 spans 13 residues.